The TCR beta chain under discussion was sequenced for a study of OX40 agonist ivuxolimab in advanced cancers. Study-level background: Every 2 weeks, patients received ivuxolimab intravenously, dosed at 0.01 to 10 mg/kg. Anti-PD-1, anti-PD-L1 or anti-CTLA-4 therapy given earlier was allowed, and around 40% had some. The study reported partial responses in three patients: one hepatocellular carcinoma, two cutaneous melanoma.

Produced via immunoSEQ multiplex PCR; TCRdb's table is partial and in-frame only. The sample yields about 59,000 clones, 80% to 90% seen once. The TCR was taken from an adult with an advanced solid tumor such as melanoma, head and neck, liver or kidney cancer. The source was CD4+ or CD8+ T cells sorted from blood, collected in a trial of the OX40 agonist ivuxolimab.

CDR3 region: CASSSGAPNYGYTF. The CDR3, as DNA: TGTGCCAGCAGTTCCGGGGCTCCTAACTATGGCTACACCTTC. The chain uses TRBV28 and TRBJ1-2, with a tentative D call TRBD1 (5 bases). V lost 4 bases and J lost 0, with 9 bases in between. The CDR3 has 14 residues. From germline, CDR1 is MDHEN and CDR2 SYDVKM.